This is a list of T cell receptor beta chains from one sample in a study of control samples from healthy donors and cancer patients. Method: immunoSEQ multiplex PCR; TCRdb's copy keeps in-frame clones and lacks some. The table records fewer than 120,000 clones, 88% of them present only once. Sequenced: PBMCs. The receptor set was obtained from a woman aged 55 to 70 with lung cancer. Each CDR3 is given with its conserved first and last residue. D genes are given only for firm matches. The size field is filled for only some rows; it gives once, few, many or a size class.

clone_size j_call v_call d_call cdr3_nt cdr3_aa
NA TRBJ1-2 TRBV19 NA TGTGCCAGTAGTATAGAGGATACAGGGTTCGCTGGCTACACCTTC CASSIEDTGFAGYTF
NA TRBJ2-3 TRBV5-1 TRBD1 TGCGCCAGCAGCTTGGCCCCCTCTTCATGGACAGGGTCCACAGATACGCAGTATTTT CASSLAPSSWTGSTDTQYF
NA TRBJ1-5 TRBV6-2/TRBV6-3 NA TGTGCCAGCAGTTACTCGCCAGGGTCAGGGGAGGGGGACTATAGCAATCAGCCCCAGCATTTT CASSYSPGSGEGDYSNQPQHF
NA TRBJ1-2 TRBV6-1 TRBD1 TGTGCCAGCAGTGACCGAGGGGGCGCGGACTATGGCTACACCTTC CASSDRGGADYGYTF
NA TRBJ2-1 TRBV11-2 TRBD2 TGTGCCAGCAGCTGGGCGGGGGGACCACGGGATGAGCAGTTCTTC CASSWAGGPRDEQFF
once TRBJ1-2 TRBV3-1/TRBV3-2 NA TGTGCCAGCAGCCAAGATTGGGGGATTGATGGCTACACCTTC CASSQDWGIDGYTF
NA TRBJ1-1 TRBV27 NA TGTGCCAGCAGTACCAGGGACATGTCGCGCGCTTTCTTT CASSTRDMSRAFF
few TRBJ2-2 TRBV5-4 NA TGTGCCAGCACCGTGAACACCGGGGAGCTGTTTTTT CASTVNTGELFF
NA TRBJ1-1 TRBV7-9 NA TGTGCCAGCAGCACAGCGATGAACACTGAAGCTTTCTTT CASSTAMNTEAFF
NA TRBJ2-5 TRBV6-2/TRBV6-3 NA TGTGCCAGCAGTTACGGGTTGGCTAATCAGCCGGGGACCCAGTACTTC CASSYGLANQPGTQYF
NA TRBJ2-2 TRBV5-1 NA TGCGCCAGCAGCTCCCTCGGGGACCCGAACACCGGGGAGCTGTTTTTT CASSSLGDPNTGELFF
NA TRBJ1-6 TRBV5-4 NA TGTGCCAGCAGCTTGGAGCAGGGGAATTCACCCCTCCACTTT CASSLEQGNSPLHF
NA TRBJ1-1 TRBV5-1 TRBD1 TGCGCCAGCAGCTGGGGGACAGGGGTGAACACTGAAGCTTTCTTT CASSWGTGVNTEAFF
NA TRBJ2-2 TRBV10-3 TRBD2 TGTGCCACGGAGCGGGGGGTGAACACCGGGGAGCTGTTTTTT CATERGVNTGELFF
NA TRBJ1-6 TRBV11-3 NA TGTGCCAGCAGCTTAGATCACCCGGGATCACCCCTCCACTTT CASSLDHPGSPLHF
NA TRBJ2-3 TRBV7-2 TRBD2 TGTGCCAGCAGCTTTTCTAGCGGGCCCACAGATACGCAGTATTTT CASSFSSGPTDTQYF
NA TRBJ2-7 TRBV7-9 TRBD2 TGTGCCAGCAGCACGGGAGGAGAGCAGTACTTC CASSTGGEQYF
NA TRBJ2-1 TRBV6-2/TRBV6-3 NA TGTGCCAGCAGTGCCCTCTTAGCCGAGCAGTTCTTC CASSALLAEQFF
NA TRBJ2-7 TRBV24-1 NA TGTGCCACCAGTGACCTACAGACAGGCAGAAGCTCCTACGAGCAGTACTTC CATSDLQTGRSSYEQYF
NA TRBJ2-7 TRBV11-2 TRBD2 TGTGCCAGCACCTGGGAGCGGGAGTTATCCTACGAGCAGTACTTC CASTWERELSYEQYF
NA TRBJ2-3 TRBV29-1 TRBD2 TGCAGCGTTGAGCTAGCGGGGGCCACAGATACGCAGTATTTT CSVELAGATDTQYF
NA TRBJ2-4 TRBV11-1 NA TGTGCCAGCAGCCTAGGCGGGATTCAGTACTTC CASSLGGIQYF
NA TRBJ2-7 TRBV18 NA TGTGCCAGCTCACCGAGGGTCCTACACGAGCAGTACTTC CASSPRVLHEQYF
NA TRBJ1-6 TRBV18 TRBD1 TGTGCCAGCTCACCGACAGGGGGAAACAATAATTCACCCCTCCACTTT CASSPTGGNNNSPLHF
once TRBJ2-7 TRBV27 NA TGTGCCAGCAGTCCCCACGGGGCCCTCTCCTACGAGCAGTACTTC CASSPHGALSYEQYF
NA TRBJ1-5 TRBV30 NA TGTGCCTGGAGTGTGGATCAGCCCCAGCATTTT CAWSVDQPQHF
NA TRBJ2-7 TRBV7-2 NA TGTGCCAGCAGCTTAGATGAGGTCTCCTACGAGCAGTACTTC CASSLDEVSYEQYF
NA TRBJ1-1 TRBV21-1 NA TGTGCCAGCAGCAAAGCGAAGACAGGGGAGCCGAACACTGAAGCTTTCTTT CASSKAKTGEPNTEAFF
NA TRBJ2-7 TRBV9 TRBD1 TGTGCCAGCAGCGTAGGAGCCGGGACAGGGGTGAGATACGAGCAGTACTTC CASSVGAGTGVRYEQYF
NA TRBJ2-1 TRBV12-2 NA TGTGCAAGTCGCTTATACGTAATCGGGCGCAATGAGCAGTTCTTC CASRLYVIGRNEQFF